The clone carrying this T cell receptor (beta chain) was seen a few times. Its specificity is not known. V was trimmed by 2 bases and J by 4 bases, leaving 12 bases between them. Germline loops: CDR1 MDHEN, CDR2 SYDVKM. The CDR3 is 15 amino acids. This sample is drawn from a study of identical twins. Study-wide results and limits: The conclusions drew on cross-sectional statistical analysis instead of tracking the same donors. Zero-insertion analyses might be partly confounded by invariant T cells like MAIT and iNKT. Twin pairs' shared out-of-frame alpha sequences were enriched in low generation probability.

TCRdb recomputed calls from the 5' RACE reads with MiXCR, one row per CDR3 protein. The table includes 280,000 or so distinct CDR3 sequences, about 8.3% detected once. This sample was also put to use in a study of yellow fever vaccine responses in identical twins.

The source of this sequence is a woman aged 18-29 years in good health. The rearrangement joins TRBV28 to TRBJ2-1; no clear D gene. The sample was memory (CD45RO+) T cells sorted from blood. This CDR3 is CASSLENSYYNEQFF. DNA of the CDR3: TGTGCCAGCAGTTTAGAGAATAGTTATTACAATGAGCAGTTCTTC.